The 5 T cell receptor beta chains given below trace back to one sample, sequenced in a study of response to subunit inactivated influenza vaccine. TCRdb independently ran MiXCR on the RT-PCR reads; one entry per CDR3 protein. Found here are 500,000 to 700,000 distinct CDR3 sequences, approximately 24% of them singletons; the top ten hold 2.5% to 3.5%. These same data were also listed under a study on T cells expressing NK-cell markers. That investigation notes: 5'RACE template switching built TCR beta cDNA with unique molecular identifiers.

The sample consisted of CD4+ T cells sorted from PBMCs, taken 11 to 12 days after vaccination. The receptors were gathered from a man aged 50-60 years who received an inactivated influenza vaccine.

There are a few counts of this clonotype. The gene calls are TRBV25-1 and TRBJ2-1, with 7 bases fitting TRBD2. CDR1 is MGHDK, CDR2 SYGVNS, per germline. V was clipped by 0 bases and J by 4 bases; unmatched bases: 6. The CDR3 covers 16 residues. CDR3 loop: CASSEYKLAEYNEQFF. CDR3 DNA sequence: TGTGCCAGCAGTGAATATAAGCTAGCGGAGTACAATGAGCAGTTCTTC.

In this sample, this clonotype turned up a few times. The chain couples TRBV10-3 to TRBJ2-7; 10 nucleotides align to TRBD2. V was clipped by 2 bases and J by 7 bases; unmatched bases: 11. The CDR3 loop spans 16 amino acids. The germline gives CDR1 ENHRY, CDR2 SYGVKD. CDR3 sequence reads: CAISETPPGLAREQYF. For the CDR3, the DNA is TGTGCCATCAGTGAGACACCGCCGGGACTAGCGAGAGAGCAGTACTTC.

In this sample, this clonotype turned up a few times. The rearrangement uses TRBV20-1 and TRBJ2-2, with D tentatively TRBD2 (5 bases). The CDR3 runs 14 residues. V gave up 4 bases and J gave up 5 bases, with 14 bases separating them. Looked up from germline, CDR1 is DFQATT and CDR2 is SNEGSKA (reference sequence). The CDR3, as DNA: TGCAGTGCTATGGAGGCTCGAGGAACCGGGGAGCTGTTTTTT. Protein product: CSAMEARGTGELFF.

This clonotype showed up just a few times. The CDR3 reads CASSQWSGKGYEQYF. The CDR3 coding sequence is TGTGCCAGCAGCCAATGGTCAGGGAAGGGGTACGAGCAGTACTTC. This rearrangement joins TRBV3-1 to TRBJ2-7; weak D call: TRBD1 (5 bases). The CDR3 is 15 amino acids. V lost 2 bases, J lost 4 bases, and 15 bases lay in between. Per germline, CDR1 LGHDT and CDR2 YNNKEL (reference sequence).

This rearrangement joins TRBV24-1 to TRBJ2-7; D possibly matches TRBD1 or TRBD2 (5 bases each). With 6 bases removed from V and 3 bases from J, the gap between germline ends came to 14 bases. The germline V gene has CDR1 KGHDR and CDR2 SFDVKD. There are 14 residues in the CDR3. CDR3 nucleotides: TGTGCCACCAGTAAAACCGGGACGGACTACGAGCAGTACTTC. Encoded protein: CATSKTGTDYEQYF.